This T cell receptor beta chain was observed in a study of shared clonotypes between healthy human individuals. J lost 3 bases, V lost 2 bases, and 5 bases had no gene match. Germline V gene lookup returns CDR1 SGHDN and CDR2 FVKESK. The CDR3 contains 15 residues. Sequencing was performed with immunoSEQ multiplex PCR; in TCRdb, only in-frame clones are kept and a portion is missing. The data show 450,000 to 500,000 clones, 60% to 80% seen once. This chain joins TRBV14 and TRBJ2-5; 8 bases agree with TRBD2. Material for sequencing was PBMCs. This clonotype was obtained from a woman aged 40 to 50 in good health. Some clones in this sample may be carry-over from other donors' samples. This CDR3 is CASSQQLAAKETQYF. CDR3 nucleotide sequence: TGTGCCAGCAGCCAACAACTAGCGGCAAAAGAGACCCAGTACTTC.